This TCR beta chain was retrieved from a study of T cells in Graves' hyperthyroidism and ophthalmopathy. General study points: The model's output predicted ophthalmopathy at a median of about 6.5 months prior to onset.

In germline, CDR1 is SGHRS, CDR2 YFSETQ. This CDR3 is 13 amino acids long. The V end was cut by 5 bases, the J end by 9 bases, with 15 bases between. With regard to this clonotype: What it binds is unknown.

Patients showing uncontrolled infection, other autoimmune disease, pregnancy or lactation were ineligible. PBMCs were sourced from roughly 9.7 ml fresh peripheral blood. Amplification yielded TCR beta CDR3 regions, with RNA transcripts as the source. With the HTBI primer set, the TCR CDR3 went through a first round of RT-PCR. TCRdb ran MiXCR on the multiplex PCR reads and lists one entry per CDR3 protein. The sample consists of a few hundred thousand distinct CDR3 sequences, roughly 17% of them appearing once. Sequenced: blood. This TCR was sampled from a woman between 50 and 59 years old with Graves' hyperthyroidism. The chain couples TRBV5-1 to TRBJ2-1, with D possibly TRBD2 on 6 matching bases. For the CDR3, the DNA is TGCGCCAGCAGGGGGGGAGAAAGAGTTGAGCAGTTCTTC. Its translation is CASRGGERVEQFF.